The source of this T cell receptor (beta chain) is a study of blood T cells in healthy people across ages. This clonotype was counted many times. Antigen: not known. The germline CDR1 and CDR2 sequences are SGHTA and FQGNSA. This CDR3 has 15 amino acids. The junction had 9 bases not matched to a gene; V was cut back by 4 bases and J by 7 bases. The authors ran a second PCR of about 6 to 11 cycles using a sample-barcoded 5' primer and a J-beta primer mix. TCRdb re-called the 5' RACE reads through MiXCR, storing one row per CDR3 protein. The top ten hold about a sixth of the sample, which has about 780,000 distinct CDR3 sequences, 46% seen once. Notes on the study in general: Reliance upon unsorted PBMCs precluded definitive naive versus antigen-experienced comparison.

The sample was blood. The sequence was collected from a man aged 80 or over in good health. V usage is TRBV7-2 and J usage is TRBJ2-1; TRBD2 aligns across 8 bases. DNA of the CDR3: TGTGCCAGCAGCTATACCGGGACTAGGGGAAATGAGCAGTTCTTC. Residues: CASSYTGTRGNEQFF.